This TCR beta chain was found in a study of long-term antiretroviral therapy in people with HIV. The CDR3 is made up of 18 amino acids. V shed 2 bases and J 4 bases; nucleotides not matched to a gene: 11. Germline values: CDR1 MGHDK, CDR2 SYGVNS. Investigators performed immunoSEQ version v3.0 at survey level. Clones were read by immunoSEQ multiplex PCR, and TCRdb kept only the in-frame ones, dropping some. The sample lists some 40,000 clones; approximately 79% were seen once. The chain links TRBV25-1 to TRBJ2-1; 10 nucleotides line up with TRBD2. This specimen consisted of unsorted PBMCs, obtained 1.5 years after starting antiretroviral therapy. This clonotype was obtained from a man younger than 35 with HIV. In DNA, the CDR3 is TGTGCCAGCAGTGAAAGGGGAGTAGCGGGAGGATCTTACAATGAGCAGTTCTTC. Translation gives CASSERGVAGGSYNEQFF.